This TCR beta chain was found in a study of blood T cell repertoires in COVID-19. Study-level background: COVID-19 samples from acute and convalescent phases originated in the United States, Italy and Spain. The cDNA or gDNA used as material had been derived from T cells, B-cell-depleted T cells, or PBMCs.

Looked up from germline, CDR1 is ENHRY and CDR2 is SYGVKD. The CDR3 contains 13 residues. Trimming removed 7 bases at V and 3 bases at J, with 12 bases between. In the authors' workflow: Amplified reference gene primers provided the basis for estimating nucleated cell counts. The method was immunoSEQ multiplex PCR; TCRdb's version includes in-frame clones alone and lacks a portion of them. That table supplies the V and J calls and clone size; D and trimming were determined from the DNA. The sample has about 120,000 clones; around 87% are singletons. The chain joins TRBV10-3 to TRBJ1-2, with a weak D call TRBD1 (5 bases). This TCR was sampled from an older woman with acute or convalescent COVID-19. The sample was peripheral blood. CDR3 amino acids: CAITRGEDYGYTF. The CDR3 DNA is TGTGCCATCACGCGGGGGGAAGACTATGGCTACACCTTC.